The clone carrying this T cell receptor (beta chain) was detected only a few times. What it binds is not known. The sample belongs to a study of beta chain features in type 1 diabetes. Overall study results and limits: Patients with Type 1 diabetes showed moderately but significantly shorter TCRB CDR3s in all four CD4+ subsets.

Sequencing targeted expressed TCRB transcripts, as all isolated RNA had been reverse transcribed. The protocol was immunoSEQ multiplex PCR, while the TCRdb copy is restricted to in-frame clones and leaves out a portion. The table has about 240,000 clones, 11% to 15% seen once. Deletions cut 3 bases from V and 4 bases from J, with 11 bases between. In germline, CDR1 is SGHRS, CDR2 YFSETQ. This CDR3 is built from 13 residues. V usage is TRBV5-1 and J usage is TRBJ2-7, with a possible D match to TRBD1 (6 bases). The receptor was derived from a man in his thirties or forties with type 1 diabetes. Source material: naive CD4+ T cells from blood. This chain's CDR3 is CASSSDRDYEQYF. The CDR3 region has the DNA TGCGCCAGCAGCTCGGACAGAGATTACGAGCAGTACTTC.